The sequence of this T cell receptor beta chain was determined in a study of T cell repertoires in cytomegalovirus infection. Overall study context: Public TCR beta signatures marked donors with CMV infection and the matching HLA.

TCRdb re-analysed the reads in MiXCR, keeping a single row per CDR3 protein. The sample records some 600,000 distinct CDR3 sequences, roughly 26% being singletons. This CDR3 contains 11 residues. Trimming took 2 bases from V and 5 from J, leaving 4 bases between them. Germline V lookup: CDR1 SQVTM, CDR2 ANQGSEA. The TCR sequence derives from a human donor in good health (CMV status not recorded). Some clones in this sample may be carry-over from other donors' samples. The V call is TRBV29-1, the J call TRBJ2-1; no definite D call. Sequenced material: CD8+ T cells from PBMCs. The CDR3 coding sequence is TGCAGCGTTGAAAAAGACAATGAGCAGTTCTTC. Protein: CSVEKDNEQFF.